The entry below describes one T cell receptor beta chain. Per the study methods: Amplification with reference gene primers provided the estimates of nucleated cell counts. This table comes from immunoSEQ multiplex PCR, and its TCRdb copy is limited to in-frame clones, with some not included. The D gene and trimming were derived from the DNA, and the V and J assignments and clone size from that table. The sample gives 150,000 to 200,000 clones, 88% of which show up once; under 5% is in the top ten. CDR3 length: 18 residues. The V gene end was trimmed by 8 bases and the J gene end by 4 bases; junction bases not matched to a gene: 12. Germline V gene sequence: CDR1 ENHRY, CDR2 SYGVKD. The sample belongs to a study of blood T cell repertoires in COVID-19. Overall study context: COVID-19 samples from acute and convalescent phases originated in the United States, Italy and Spain. Sources were T cells, B-cell-depleted T cells, or PBMCs; the material itself was cDNA or gDNA.

Specimen: peripheral blood. This sequence originates from a human donor in a cohort sampled during active COVID-19. This rearrangement joins TRBV10-3 to TRBJ2-2, with 14 positions matching TRBD2. DNA of the CDR3: TGTGCCATCGATACGGGACTAGCGGGAGCGTCGGGCACCGGGGAGCTGTTTTTT. Translated, it gives CAIDTGLAGASGTGELFF.